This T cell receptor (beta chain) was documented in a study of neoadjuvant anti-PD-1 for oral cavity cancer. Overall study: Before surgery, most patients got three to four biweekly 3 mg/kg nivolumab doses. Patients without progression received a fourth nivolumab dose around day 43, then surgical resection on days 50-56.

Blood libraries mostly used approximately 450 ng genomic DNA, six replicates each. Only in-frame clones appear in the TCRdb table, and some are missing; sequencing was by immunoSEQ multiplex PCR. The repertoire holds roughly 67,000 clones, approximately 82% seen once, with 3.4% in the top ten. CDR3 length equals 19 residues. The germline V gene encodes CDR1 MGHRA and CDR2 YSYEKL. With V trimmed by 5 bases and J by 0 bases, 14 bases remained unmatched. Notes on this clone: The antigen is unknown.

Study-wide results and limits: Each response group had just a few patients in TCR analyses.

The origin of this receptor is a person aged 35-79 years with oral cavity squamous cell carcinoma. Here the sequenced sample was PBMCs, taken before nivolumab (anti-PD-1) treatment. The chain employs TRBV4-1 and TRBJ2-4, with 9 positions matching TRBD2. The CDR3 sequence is CASSTKKVGLAVAKNIQYF. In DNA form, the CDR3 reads TGCGCCAGCAGCACCAAGAAAGTGGGACTAGCAGTAGCCAAAAACATTCAGTACTTC.